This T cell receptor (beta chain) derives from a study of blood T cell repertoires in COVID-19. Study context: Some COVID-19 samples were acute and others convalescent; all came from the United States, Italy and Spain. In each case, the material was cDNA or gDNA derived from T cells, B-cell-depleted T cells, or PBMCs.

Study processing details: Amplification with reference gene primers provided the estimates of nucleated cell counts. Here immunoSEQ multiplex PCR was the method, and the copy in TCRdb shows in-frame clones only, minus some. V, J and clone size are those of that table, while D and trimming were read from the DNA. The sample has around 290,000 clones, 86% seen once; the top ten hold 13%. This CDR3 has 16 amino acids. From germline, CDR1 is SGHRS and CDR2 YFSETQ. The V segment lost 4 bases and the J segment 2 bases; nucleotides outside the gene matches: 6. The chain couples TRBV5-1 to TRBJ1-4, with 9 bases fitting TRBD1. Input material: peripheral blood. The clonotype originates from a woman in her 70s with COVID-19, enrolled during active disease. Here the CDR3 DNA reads TGCGCCAGCAGCCTGACCGGGACAGGGACTAATGAAAAACTGTTTTTT. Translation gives CASSLTGTGTNEKLFF.